The entry below describes one T cell receptor (beta chain). Looked up from germline, CDR1 is MGHDK and CDR2 is SYGVNS. The CDR3 runs to 11 residues. V was pared by 11 bases and J by 8 bases, with 13 bases between. The data originate from a study of OX40 agonist ivuxolimab in advanced cancers. The repertoire was sequenced with immunoSEQ multiplex PCR; TCRdb's copy has only in-frame clones and lacks some. The sample carries about 69,000 clones, roughly nine tenths recorded once. The source material was CD4+ or CD8+ T cells sorted from blood, sampled in a trial of the OX40 agonist ivuxolimab. The chain combines TRBV25-1 with TRBJ2-1; D might be TRBD1 or TRBD2, each matching 6 bases. The TCR was taken from an adult with an advanced solid tumor such as melanoma, head and neck, liver or kidney cancer. The CDR3 bases are TGTGCCTGCGGGACACTCGATGAGCAGTTCTTC. Amino acid sequence: CACGTLDEQFF.